What follows are 20 T cell receptor beta chains derived from one specimen sequenced in a study of blood T cell repertoires in COVID-19. Assay used: immunoSEQ multiplex PCR; TCRdb lists only in-frame clones, some missing. This table has 30,000 to 40,000 clones, roughly 78% appearing once. Specimen: peripheral blood. All receptors derive from a man older than 75 with active or convalescent COVID-19.

The chain couples TRBV7-8 to TRBJ2-5, with 8 nucleotides matching TRBD1. V dropped 5 bases and J dropped 2; count of bases not matched to a gene: 7. Looked up from germline, CDR1 is SGHVS and CDR2 is FQNEAQ. The CDR3 length is 15 residues. The CDR3 nucleotides are TGTGCCAGCAGCCCCCGGACAGGGCAACAAGAGACCCAGTACTTC. It specifies CASSPRTGQQETQYF.

This chain joins TRBV12-5 and TRBJ2-1, with TRBD2 identical over 13 bases. Germline loops: CDR1 LGHNT, CDR2 FRNRAP. V shed 5 bases, J shed 9 bases, and the junction held 4 bases outside the gene matches. This CDR3 is built from 14 residues. CDR3 residues: CASGLGLAGFEQFF. DNA for the CDR3: TGTGCTAGTGGTCTGGGACTAGCGGGATTTGAGCAGTTCTTC.

This clone appeared a single time. The chain recombines TRBV7-6 with TRBJ2-1; a possible D gene is TRBD2 (7 bases). Germline V CDR1 and CDR2: SGHVS, FNYEAQ. This CDR3 comprises 18 residues. The germline V and J ends were trimmed by 2 bases and 0 bases, with 17 bases remaining between them. The CDR3 protein is CASSLSGRGRSSYNEQFF. The DNA for the CDR3 is TGTGCCAGCAGCTTATCGGGGCGGGGGCGTAGCTCCTACAATGAGCAGTTCTTC.

In DNA, the CDR3 is TGTGCCACCAGCAGAGATGGGACAGGGAATCAGCCCCAGCATTTT. Translated, it gives CATSRDGTGNQPQHF. V and J are TRBV15 and TRBJ1-5; 9 bases are shared with TRBD1. The CDR3 contains 15 residues. Trimming at V came to 0 bases and at J to 4 bases, leaving 1 base not matched to a gene. From germline, CDR1 is LNHNV and CDR2 YYDKDF (reference sequence).

V is TRBV19 and J is TRBJ2-1; perhaps TRBD2 as D (6 bases). CDR1 and CDR2 from the germline V gene are LNHDA and SQIVND (reference sequence). V was pared by 6 bases and J by 0 bases, with 18 bases between. The CDR3 consists of 17 residues. CDR3 amino acids: CASRGPSGWSSYNEQFF. The CDR3 nucleotides read TGTGCCAGTAGGGGTCCAAGCGGGTGGAGCTCCTACAATGAGCAGTTCTTC.

This clone appeared once. The chain uses TRBV7-9 and TRBJ2-2; D is unclear. The CDR3 is made up of 14 amino acids. Germline loops: CDR1 SEHNR, CDR2 FQNEAQ (reference sequence). This CDR3 reads CGLDPPGSGGELFF. CDR3 nucleotide sequence: TGTGGGCTCGACCCCCCCGGGTCTGGCGGGGAGCTGTTTTTT. The variable domain in full, completed from reference TRBV7-9 and TRBJ2-2, reads DTGVSQNPRHKITKRGQNVTFRCDPISEHNRLYWYRQTLGQGPEFLTYFQNEAQLEKSRLLSDRFSAERPKGSFSTLEIQRTEQGDSAMYLCGLDPPGSGGELFFGEGSRLTVL.

The V gene is TRBV5-1, the J gene TRBJ1-1; D gene ambiguous. V lost 2 bases, J lost 8 bases, and 10 bases lay in between. The length of the CDR3 is 12 residues. The germline V gene encodes CDR1 SGHRS and CDR2 YFSETQ. CDR3 bases: TGCGCCAGCAGCTTCGGTCGGGAAGAAGCTTTCTTT. This sequence encodes CASSFGREEAFF. The whole variable domain, remainder taken from reference TRBV5-1 and TRBJ1-1, is KAGVTQTPRYLIKTRGQQVTLSCSPISGHRSVSWYQQTPGQGLQFLFEYFSETQRNKGNFPGRFSGRQFSNSRSEMNVSTLELGDSALYLCASSFGREEAFFGQGTRLTVV.

CDR3 nucleotides: TGCAGCGTTGGGGACAGCCCTAACACTGAAGCTTTCTTT. Protein sequence: CSVGDSPNTEAFF. The J gene is TRBJ1-1, the V gene TRBV29-1; 7 positions agree with TRBD1. Germline CDR1 reads SQVTM; CDR2 reads ANQGSEA. The CDR3 loop spans 13 amino acids. The V segment lost 4 bases and the J segment 2 bases; nucleotides outside the gene matches: 4.

The chain links TRBV30 to TRBJ2-5, with 7 bases identical to TRBD2. Germline V gives CDR1 GTSNPN, CDR2 SVGIG (reference sequence). The J segment lost 1 base and the V segment lost 2 bases, leaving 4 bases of the junction unmatched. This CDR3 has 14 residues. The DNA for the CDR3 is TGTGCCTGGAGTATAACTAGCGCCCAAGAGACCCAGTACTTC. Encoded protein: CAWSITSAQETQYF.

The gene calls are TRBV30 and TRBJ2-6; D gene ambiguous. Deletions cut 4 bases from V and 2 bases from J, with 3 bases between. The CDR3 is 12 amino acids. The germline gives CDR1 GTSNPN, CDR2 SVGIG (reference sequence). The CDR3 sequence is CAWTTGANVLTF. DNA for the CDR3: TGTGCCTGGACTACTGGGGCCAACGTCCTGACTTTC.

The chain uses TRBV19 and TRBJ1-6; 8 bases fit TRBD1. Germline V gene data show CDR1 as LNHDA and CDR2 as SQIVND (reference sequence). This CDR3 has 15 amino acids. Germline trimming cut 6 bases from V and 10 bases from J; bases unmatched to any gene: 11. The CDR3 spells CASSPTGEERSPLHF. The CDR3 DNA reads TGTGCCAGTAGCCCGACAGGGGAGGAAAGGTCACCCCTCCACTTT.

The chain is built from TRBV6-6 and TRBJ1-1, with TRBD1 matching over 9 bases. Germline lookup yields CDR1 MNHNY and CDR2 SVGAGI (reference sequence). This CDR3 has 15 amino acids. The trim removed 10 bases at V and 1 base at J, leaving 10 bases unmatched. The DNA for the CDR3 is TGTGCCACCCAACTCGGACAGGGGAGGAACACTGAAGCTTTCTTT. Translated: CATQLGQGRNTEAFF.

This chain joins TRBV2 and TRBJ1-1; tentative D call: TRBD1 (5 bases). This CDR3 is built from 11 residues. Trimming cost V 6 bases and J 8 bases, with 10 bases left between them. Germline values: CDR1 SNHLY, CDR2 FYNNEI. The CDR3 nucleotides read TGTGCCAGCAGGTTGAAGGGGGAAGCTTTCTTT. Protein sequence: CASRLKGEAFF.

The CDR3 sequence: CASRKDRRGCRAETQYF. For the CDR3, the DNA is TGTGCCAGCAGGAAAGATCGGCGGGGGTGCAGGGCAGAGACCCAGTACTTC. The chain carries TRBV21-1 and TRBJ2-5; the table's D call of TRBD2 was not tested on the DNA. TRBV21-1 is tagged as a pseudogene. The CDR3 length is 17 residues.

The V and J genes are TRBV28 and TRBJ2-2; TRBD2 matches at 10 bases. CDR3 length: 18 residues. The junction had 12 bases not matched to a gene; V was cut back by 3 bases and J by 5 bases. CDR1 MDHEN and CDR2 SYDVKM come from the germline V gene. CDR3: CASSFVGELAGKTGELFF. As DNA, the CDR3 is TGTGCCAGCAGTTTTGTCGGGGAACTAGCGGGAAAGACCGGGGAGCTGTTTTTT.

This chain links TRBV11-2 with TRBJ2-2; maybe TRBD2 (6 bases). The CDR3 spans 17 residues. Germline CDR1 SGHAT, CDR2 FQNNGV. The ends were cut back, 2 bases at V and 4 bases at J, with 17 bases in the middle. In DNA form, the CDR3 reads TGTGCCAGCAGCTTATTTGGGGGGATCAAAAGCACCGGGGAGCTGTTTTTT. Its protein product is CASSLFGGIKSTGELFF.

J is TRBJ1-1 and V is TRBV7-3; weak D call: TRBD1 (6 bases). The germline CDR1 and CDR2 sequences are SGHTA and FQGTGA. The V end was cut by 4 bases, the J end by 0 bases, with 24 bases between. The length of the CDR3 is 19 residues. In nucleotides, the CDR3 is TGTGCCAGCAGCTCCCTAGGACCGGGACGGCAGGGGATGAACACTGAAGCTTTCTTT. This gives the protein CASSSLGPGRQGMNTEAFF.

In its sample, this clone was seen once. The chain uses TRBV6-2 or TRBV6-3 and TRBJ2-1; TRBD2 aligns across 8 bases. This CDR3 region has 18 residues. The germline CDR1 and CDR2 sequences are MNHEY and SVGEGT. Trimming removed 2 bases from V and 5 bases from J; junction bases left unmatched: 14. The CDR3 loop reads CASSYTGLSGRLDNEQFF. In DNA form, the CDR3 reads TGTGCCAGCAGTTACACGGGGCTGAGCGGGAGACTTGACAATGAGCAGTTCTTC.

The CDR3 nucleotides are TGTGCCAGCAGTGAATCTAACGTACTAAACACCGGGGAGCTGTTTTTT. Its translation is CASSESNVLNTGELFF. The chain joins TRBV6-1 to TRBJ2-2; D ambiguous. The length of the CDR3 is 16 residues. Trimming removed 2 bases from V and 2 bases from J, with 12 bases in between. From germline, CDR1 is MNHNS and CDR2 SASEGT.

This clone was recorded once. The chain joins TRBV7-9 to TRBJ1-1, with 10 positions matching TRBD1. The CDR3 has 15 amino acids. V lost 2 bases to trimming and J lost 10 bases; unmatched junction nucleotides: 10. The V gene's germline CDR1 is SEHNR and CDR2 FQNEAQ (reference sequence). CDR3 loop: CASSLPGQGMAAAFF. CDR3 sequence (DNA): TGTGCCAGCAGCTTACCGGGACAGGGGATGGCGGCAGCTTTCTTT.